This record covers a single T cell receptor beta chain. Its antigen is not identified. The entry originates in a study of blood T cells in healthy people across ages. Study context: Capturing about one barcoded beta molecule per two T cells was achieved by template switching.

Points from the study as a whole: Possibly confounding the expanded clonotype changes was the fact that donor CMV status was unknown. Investigators viewed diversity estimates from one million T cells as underestimates, the study reported. The recorded TCR beta diversity per million T cells decreased in a roughly linear manner with age.

The CDR3 is made up of 15 amino acids. Germline assignment: CDR1 GTSNPN and CDR2 SVGIG (reference sequence). V trimming: 4 bases; J trimming: 2 bases; junction bases outside the gene matches: 7. A second roughly 6 to 11 cycle PCR used barcoded and J-beta primers. TCRdb reanalysed the 5' RACE reads using MiXCR and keeps one entry per CDR3 protein. The data contain about 1.4 million distinct CDR3 sequences, approximately 59% of them singletons. The genes are TRBV30 and TRBJ2-2; 7 bases are a match to TRBD1. Sequenced: blood. The sequence was collected from a young man in good health. The CDR3 here is CAWTLWDSNTGELFF. The CDR3 DNA reads TGTGCCTGGACTCTTTGGGACAGCAACACCGGGGAGCTGTTTTTT.